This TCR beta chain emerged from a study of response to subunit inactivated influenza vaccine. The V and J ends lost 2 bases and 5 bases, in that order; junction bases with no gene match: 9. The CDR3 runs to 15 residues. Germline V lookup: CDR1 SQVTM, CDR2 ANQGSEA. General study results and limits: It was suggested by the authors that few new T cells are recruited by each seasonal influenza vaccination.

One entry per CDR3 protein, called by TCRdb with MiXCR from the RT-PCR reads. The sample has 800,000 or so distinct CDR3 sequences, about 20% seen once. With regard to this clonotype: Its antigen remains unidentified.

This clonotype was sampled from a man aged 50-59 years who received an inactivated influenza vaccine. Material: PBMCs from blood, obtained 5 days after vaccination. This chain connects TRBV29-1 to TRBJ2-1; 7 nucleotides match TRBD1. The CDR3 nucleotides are TGCAGCGTTGAACCTAGGGACAGAATAGACAATGAGCAGTTCTTC. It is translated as CSVEPRDRIDNEQFF.